Presented here are 26 T cell receptor beta chains from one specimen sequenced in a study of T cell responses to AZD1222 COVID-19 vaccine. Only in-frame clones appear in the TCRdb table, and some are missing; sequencing was by immunoSEQ multiplex PCR. The sample includes around 96,000 clones, about 86% of them seen just once. The source was peripheral blood, collected 28 days after the second AZD1222 dose. These TCRs come from an adult who received the AZD1222 COVID-19 vaccine.

V gene TRBV27 combines with J gene TRBJ2-7, with unresolved D. Germline CDR1 MNHEY, CDR2 SMNVEV (reference sequence). The CDR3 has 14 amino acids. The V end lost 5 bases, the J end lost 7 bases, and 18 bases lay between the germline ends. CDR3 sequence reads: CASSLYLRSSEQYF. DNA of the CDR3: TGTGCCAGCAGTCTGTACCTTCGTTCCTCGGAGCAGTACTTC.

The genes are TRBV7-8 and TRBJ1-2; possible D gene TRBD1, 6 bases. V lost 1 base to trimming and J lost 4 bases, with 22 bases between them. Germline values: CDR1 SGHVS, CDR2 FQNEAQ. The CDR3 runs to 18 residues. CDR3 nucleotide sequence: TGTGCCAGCAGCTTAGGGGAGCCCCGACAGGCCCGGGGCTATGGCTACACCTTC. Its translation: CASSLGEPRQARGYGYTF.

This chain uses TRBV28 with TRBJ1-3; D gene unclear. Trimming shortened V by 3 bases and J by 3 bases, and 12 bases separated the two germline ends. Germline V gene lookup returns CDR1 MDHEN and CDR2 SYDVKM. CDR3 size: 15 residues. CDR3 in amino acids: CASSFSRAIGNTIYF. As DNA, the CDR3 is TGTGCCAGCAGTTTCTCGCGGGCAATTGGAAACACCATATATTTT.

V is TRBV29-1 and J is TRBJ1-2; D may be TRBD1 (6 bases). The V gene's germline CDR1 is SQVTM and CDR2 ANQGSEA. V lost 1 base and J lost 5, with 17 bases in between. CDR3 length equals 15 residues. The CDR3 is CSVEAGDRSGYGYTF. CDR3 bases: TGCAGCGTTGAAGCCGGAGACAGGAGTGGGTATGGCTACACCTTC. Full variable domain (rest looked up from reference TRBV29-1 and TRBJ1-2): SAVISQKPSRDICQRGTSLTIQCQVDSQVTMMFWYRQQPGQSLTLIATANQGSEATYESGFVIDKFPISRPNLTFSTLTVSNMSPEDSSIYLCSVEAGDRSGYGYTFGSGTRLTVV.

In regard to this clone: Other DNA sequences in this specimen translate into the identical CDR3. The CDR3 DNA is TGTGCCAGCAGCCTGGACAGCTATGGCTACACCTTC. Protein product: CASSLDSYGYTF. The chain joins TRBV12-3 or TRBV12-4 to TRBJ1-2, with a weak D call TRBD1 (6 bases). The length of the CDR3 is 12 residues. V lost 6 bases, J lost 4 bases, and 9 bases lay in between.

This chain uses TRBV11-3 with TRBJ2-1; TRBD2 matches at 10 bases. Germline loops: CDR1 SGHNT, CDR2 YENEEA. The CDR3 runs to 13 residues. With 5 bases clipped from V and 9 bases from J, the junction kept 4 bases outside the gene matches. CDR3 DNA: TGTGCCAGCAGCCCACTAGCGGGAATTGAGCAGTTCTTC. Translated, it gives CASSPLAGIEQFF.

The chain uses TRBV29-1 and TRBJ2-2, with TRBD1 as a possible D gene (6 bases). Per germline, CDR1 SQVTM and CDR2 ANQGSEA. There are 14 residues in the CDR3. Trimming pared 7 bases from V and 0 bases from J, leaving 12 bases between. CDR3 residues: CSARTAANTGELFF. The CDR3 DNA sequence: TGCAGCGCCCGGACAGCCGCGAACACCGGGGAGCTGTTTTTT.

Note on this clone: The CDR3 carries no conserved terminal phenylalanine or tryptophan, so it likely arises from a read error. It is unclear where the CDR3 begins or ends on the DNA, so no DNA is shown, and the CDR3 is as TCRdb lists it. The chain has TRBV11-1 and TRBJ2-3; the D call of TRBD1 is as the table states it, not checked on the DNA. The CDR3 is 10 amino acids in total, end residues counted. Germline CDR1 SGHAT, CDR2 FQDESV (reference sequence). CDR3 sequence reads: CASSLTQGSL.

The V and J genes are TRBV27 and TRBJ2-1; TRBD2 aligns across 8 bases. Trimming at V came to 5 bases and at J to 7 bases, leaving 13 bases not matched to a gene. This CDR3 comprises 16 residues. Germline V gene sequence: CDR1 MNHEY, CDR2 SMNVEV (reference sequence). CDR3 protein: CASSPVPPGGWNEQFF. The CDR3 nucleotides are TGTGCCAGCAGTCCCGTGCCACCGGGGGGGTGGAATGAGCAGTTCTTC.

V and J are TRBV27 and TRBJ2-7, with D perhaps TRBD2 (5 bases). Germline CDR1 is MNHEY and CDR2 is SMNVEV (reference sequence). This CDR3 contains 12 residues. V was pared by 3 bases and J by 5 bases, with 8 bases between. This chain's CDR3 is CASSFSGNEQYF. The DNA of the CDR3 is TGTGCCAGCAGTTTTTCGGGGAACGAGCAGTACTTC.

V usage is TRBV15 and J usage is TRBJ1-2; D is ambiguous. The V end lost 2 bases, the J end lost 6 bases, and 10 bases lay between the germline ends. Per the germline V gene, CDR1 is LNHNV and CDR2 is YYDKDF (reference sequence). This CDR3 has 13 amino acids. The CDR3 region has the DNA TGTGCCACCAGCAGACAGGCTTCGGATGGCTACACCTTC. Protein product: CATSRQASDGYTF. Combining the CDR3 with reference TRBV15 and TRBJ1-2 gives the whole variable domain DAMVIQNPRYQVTQFGKPVTLSCSQTLNHNVMYWYQQKSSQAPKLLFHYYDKDFNNEADTPDNFQSRRPNTSFCFLDIRSPGLGDTAMYLCATSRQASDGYTFGSGTRLTVV.

The chain is built from TRBV6-2 or TRBV6-3 and TRBJ1-2; TRBD1 matches at 8 bases. This CDR3 contains 14 residues. V shed 6 bases, J shed 8 bases, and the junction held 11 bases outside the gene matches. Germline loops: CDR1 MNHEY, CDR2 SVGEGT. The CDR3 here is CASSWGRGQYGYTF. The CDR3 nucleotides read TGTGCCAGCAGCTGGGGCAGGGGGCAGTACGGCTACACCTTC.

This clone showed up just a few times. The gene calls are TRBV29-1 and TRBJ2-7; TRBD1 agrees at 9 bases. CDR3 length: 12 amino acids. Losses at the gene ends were 6 bases for V and 2 bases for J; bases not matched to a gene: 2. Germline V lookup: CDR1 SQVTM, CDR2 ANQGSEA. The chain's CDR3 is CSVGTGTYEQYF. Written as DNA, the CDR3 is TGCAGCGTGGGGACAGGGACCTACGAGCAGTACTTC.

CDR3 sequence reads: CASSSSLSYEQYF. As DNA, the CDR3 is TGTGCCAGCAGTAGCTCTCTCTCCTACGAGCAGTACTTC. The chain links TRBV28 to TRBJ2-7; D is ambiguous. This CDR3 is 13 amino acids long. Germline-derived CDR1 and CDR2 are MDHEN and SYDVKM. Deletions cut 5 bases from V and 0 bases from J, with 8 bases between. Full variable domain (outside the CDR3, taken from reference TRBV28 and TRBJ2-7): DVKVTQSSRYLVKRTGEKVFLECVQDMDHENMFWYRQDPGLGLRLIYFSYDVKMKEKGDIPEGYSVSREKKERFSLILESASTNQTSMYLCASSSSLSYEQYFGPGTRLTVT.

V gene TRBV19 combines with J gene TRBJ1-1; D is unclear. Trimming pared 5 bases from V and 3 bases from J, leaving 10 bases between. This CDR3 has 13 amino acids. Germline lookup yields CDR1 LNHDA and CDR2 SQIVND (reference sequence). The DNA of the CDR3 is TGTGCCAGTAGTCTGTTAGTGGACACTGAAGCTTTCTTT. Protein sequence: CASSLLVDTEAFF.

The V gene is TRBV6-5, the J gene TRBJ1-3, with D possibly matching TRBD1 (5 bases). From germline, CDR1 is MNHEY and CDR2 SVGAGI. V lost 2 bases and J lost 7, with 15 bases in between. The length of the CDR3 is 15 residues. CDR3 residues: CASSYGPGPLNTIYF. Written as DNA, the CDR3 is TGTGCCAGCAGTTACGGACCGGGACCCCTTAACACCATATATTTT.

The DNA for the CDR3 is TGCGCCAGCAGTCTCCGGGACAGGGGGGCTGGTGGTGAGCAGTTCTTC. The encoded protein is CASSLRDRGAGGEQFF. The V gene is TRBV5-1, the J gene TRBJ2-1, with 11 bases identical to TRBD1. Germline loops: CDR1 SGHRS, CDR2 YFSETQ. The length of the CDR3 is 16 residues. The V gene end was trimmed by 5 bases and the J gene end by 9 bases; junction bases not matched to a gene: 13.

The chain couples TRBV7-2 to TRBJ2-7; 7 bases align to TRBD1. V gave up 6 bases and J gave up 7 bases; unmatched junction bases: 6. Germline assignment: CDR1 SGHTA and CDR2 FQGNSA. This CDR3 contains 12 residues. This chain's CDR3 is CASRPDRTEQYF. CDR3 DNA: TGTGCCAGCAGACCGGACAGGACAGAGCAGTACTTC.

This clone occurred a few times. The rearrangement joins TRBV3-1 (or the pseudogene TRBV3-2) to TRBJ2-2, with 9 positions matching TRBD1. The CDR3 is 15 residues long. Trimming took 3 bases from V and 9 from J; bases not matched to a gene: 8. Germline loops: CDR1 LGHDT, CDR2 YNNKEL (reference sequence). CDR3 nucleotides: TGTGCCAGCAGCCAGCCGGGACAGGGACCCAGGGAGCTGTTTTTT. It translates to CASSQPGQGPRELFF.

The sample holds one count of this clone. The genes are TRBV5-4 and TRBJ2-7, with D tentatively TRBD1 (5 bases). The CDR3 covers 14 residues. V was cut by 0 bases and J by 4 bases, with 11 bases left in between. The germline V gene encodes CDR1 SGHNT and CDR2 YYREEE (reference sequence). The CDR3 is CASSLAGRGYEQYF. The CDR3 bases are TGTGCCAGCAGCTTGGCCGGTAGGGGATACGAGCAGTACTTC.

The chain uses TRBV9 and TRBJ2-1; a possible D gene is TRBD2 (6 bases). V was shortened by 5 bases and J by 0 bases, with 15 bases between the two germline ends. CDR3 size: 16 residues. From germline, CDR1 is SGDLS and CDR2 YYNGEE. CDR3 in amino acids: CASRPSSASSYNEQFF. The CDR3 coding sequence is TGTGCCAGCAGACCTTCTAGCGCGAGCTCCTACAATGAGCAGTTCTTC.

The gene calls are TRBV2 and TRBJ2-2, with D uncertain. Germline V CDR1 and CDR2: SNHLY, FYNNEI. The CDR3 extends over 14 amino acids. Trimming took off 8 bases at V and 3 bases at J, with 13 bases between the two ends. The DNA of the CDR3 is TGTGCCAGCCAATCGGACCGATACACCGGGGAGCTGTTTTTT. The encoded protein is CASQSDRYTGELFF. Using reference TRBV2 and TRBJ2-2 for the parts outside the CDR3, the full variable domain is EPEVTQTPSHQVTQMGQEVILRCVPISNHLYFYWYRQILGQKVEFLVSFYNNEISEKSEIFDDQFSVERPDGSNFTLKIRSTKLEDSAMYFCASQSDRYTGELFFGEGSRLTVL.

The chain uses TRBV6-5 and TRBJ1-2, with D maybe TRBD1 (5 bases). This CDR3 is built from 13 residues. The V end was cut by 11 bases, the J end by 0 bases, with 13 bases between. The germline V gene has CDR1 MNHEY and CDR2 SVGAGI. Written as DNA, the CDR3 is TGTGCCTCCGGGGGACGACCTAACTATGGCTACACCTTC. Its translation is CASGGRPNYGYTF.

The V and J genes are TRBV7-9 and TRBJ1-4, with D tentatively TRBD1 (6 bases). This CDR3 is built from 14 residues. CDR1 and CDR2 (germline): SEHNR, FQNEAQ (reference sequence). Trimming took off 11 bases at V and 6 bases at J, with 19 bases between the two ends. The chain's CDR3 is CAGGGRGWDEKLFF. The DNA of the CDR3 is TGTGCCGGCGGTGGCAGGGGTTGGGATGAAAAACTGTTTTTT.

The CDR3: CAWDRENTEAFF. The CDR3 DNA reads TGTGCCTGGGACAGGGAGAACACTGAAGCTTTCTTT. This chain joins TRBV30 and TRBJ1-1, with 7 bases aligning to TRBD1. The germline CDR1 and CDR2 sequences are GTSNPN and SVGIG (reference sequence). The ends lost 5 bases at V and 1 base at J; junction bases unmatched: 1. This CDR3 has 12 residues.

V is TRBV6-6 and J is TRBJ1-1; weak D call: TRBD1 (6 bases). V shed 4 bases and J shed 0 bases, with 9 bases lying between them. CDR1 is MNHNY, CDR2 SVGAGI, per germline (reference sequence). This CDR3 region has 14 residues. This CDR3 is CASSSGGLNTEAFF. The CDR3 DNA reads TGTGCCAGCAGTTCTGGGGGGCTGAACACTGAAGCTTTCTTT.